These T cell receptor beta chains were read from a single sample in a study of cytomegalovirus exposure and HLA in healthy donors. Clones were read by immunoSEQ multiplex PCR, and TCRdb kept only the in-frame ones, dropping some. The data contain more than 300,000 clones, roughly 85% of them seen just once; the ten biggest clones take up 0.7% to 0.85%. Sequencing was performed on PBMCs. The receptors shown here come from a woman aged 18-29 years in good health and CMV-seronegative. The CDR3 runs from the conserved cysteine through the conserved F or W. The D gene is left open where the match is weak. Expanded clones get a size class; other rows say once, few or many, or leave the size out.

.	TRBV27	TRBJ2-7	once	TGTGCCAGCTCCAGGGGGGACATTACCTACGAGCAGTACTTC	CASSRGDITYEQYF
.	TRBV6-5	TRBJ1-2	.	TGTGCCAGCAGTCCTAGTTGGCATGGCTACACCTTC	CASSPSWHGYTF
TRBD1	TRBV9	TRBJ1-1	.	TGTGCCAGCAGTACCGGGACAGGGAACACTGAAGCTTTCTTT	CASSTGTGNTEAFF
.	TRBV9	TRBJ2-1	.	TGTGCCAGCAGCGTAGGGGTTAGCGCTGTATATGAGCAGTTCTTC	CASSVGVSAVYEQFF
TRBD1	TRBV28	TRBJ1-3	.	TGTGCCAGCAGATCCGACAGGGAGGGAAACACCATATATTTT	CASRSDREGNTIYF
TRBD2	TRBV5-5	TRBJ2-1	.	TGTGCCAGCAGCCGGACTAGCGGATACAATGAGCAGTTCTTC	CASSRTSGYNEQFF
.	TRBV7-2	TRBJ1-1	.	TGTGCCAGCAGCGTACTCGGACAGACCATTGAAGCTTTCTTT	CASSVLGQTIEAFF
.	TRBV6-1	TRBJ2-5	.	TGTGCCAGCAGACAATCCAGGGTCCAAGAGACCCAGTACTTC	CASRQSRVQETQYF
.	TRBV4-3	TRBJ1-3	few	TGCGCCAGCAGCCAAGGAGGCTCCAGCTCTGGAAACACCATATATTTT	CASSQGGSSSGNTIYF
.	TRBV4-3	TRBJ2-2	.	TGCGCCAGCAGCCAAGAACTAAGCCGGACACTGAACACCGGGGAGCTGTTTTTT	CASSQELSRTLNTGELFF
TRBD2	TRBV5-6	TRBJ2-7	.	TGTGCCAGCAGCTTGTGGCTAGCGGGAACCTACGAGCAGTACTTC	CASSLWLAGTYEQYF
.	TRBV11-2	TRBJ2-1	.	TGTGCCAGCAGCTTGTGGCTAGCAGAATACAATGAGCAGTTCTTC	CASSLWLAEYNEQFF
.	TRBV5-6	TRBJ2-3	.	TGTGCCAGCAGCCCGGTTGGAATAGCTAGCACAGATACGCAGTATTTT	CASSPVGIASTDTQYF
.	TRBV7-3	TRBJ2-7	.	TGTGCCAGCAGCTCCTGGGTGGACTCGTCCGTGGGGGAGCAGTACTTC	CASSSWVDSSVGEQYF
TRBD2	TRBV4-2	TRBJ2-1	.	TGTGCCAGCAGCCAAGAGAGGACTAGTGCCGACAATGAGCAGTTCTTC	CASSQERTSADNEQFF
.	TRBV6-6	TRBJ2-7	.	TGTGCCAGCAGTTACTCGCACAGTAGCTCCTACGAGCAGTACTTC	CASSYSHSSSYEQYF
.	TRBV28	TRBJ1-5	.	TGTGCCCACCGGGGGGCTAACGGTCAGCCCCAGCATTTT	CAHRGANGQPQHF
TRBD2	TRBV11-2	TRBJ2-7	.	TGTGCCAGCAGCAAGGGACTAGCGGGAAAAGGGTACGAGCAGTACTTC	CASSKGLAGKGYEQYF
TRBD2	TRBV28	TRBJ2-3	.	TGTGCCAGCAGTTTCACCAGCGGGAGTTTCACAGATACGCAGTATTTT	CASSFTSGSFTDTQYF
TRBD2	TRBV4-3	TRBJ2-3	.	TGCGCCAGCAGCCAAGATCTCGCGGGAGAGGGCCCAGATACGCAGTATTTT	CASSQDLAGEGPDTQYF
TRBD1	TRBV18	TRBJ1-2	.	TGTGCCAGCTCACCGGAGACAGGGATCGAAGGGAACTATGGCTACACCTTC	CASSPETGIEGNYGYTF
.	TRBV28	TRBJ1-4	.	TGTGCCAGCAGTAGTGTTAGTAATGAAAAACTGTTTTTT	CASSSVSNEKLFF